This TCR beta chain is from a study of technical replicates of blood from several donors. Data came from immunoSEQ multiplex PCR; TCRdb stores just in-frame clones and leaves some out. The sample lists around 100,000 clones, nearly 96% occurring once. Trimming removed 3 bases at V and 4 bases at J, with 7 bases between. This CDR3 comprises 13 residues. CDR1 is MNHNS, CDR2 SASEGT, per germline. The V and J genes are TRBV6-1 and TRBJ2-1; no reliable D call. The TCR was taken from a human donor in good health. The sample consisted of T cells isolated from PBMCs. CDR3 DNA: TGTGCCAGCAGTGATACTCCTTACAATGAGCAGTTCTTC. This sequence encodes CASSDTPYNEQFF.